The sequence of this T cell receptor beta chain was determined in a study of OX40 agonist ivuxolimab in advanced cancers. Study-level results: Expanded clones were, on average, more numerous in CD8+ T cells than in CD4+. Expanded peripheral T-cell antigen specificity went undetermined. The 0.1-3.0 mg/kg partial responders had among the lowest clonal expansion.

Produced via immunoSEQ multiplex PCR; TCRdb's table is partial and in-frame only. This table holds tens of thousands of clones, approximately 86% found once. This clone was picked up one time. No antigen is known for it. CDR3 length: 15 residues. Per germline, CDR1 SGHNT and CDR2 YYREEE (reference sequence). Trimming cost V 3 bases and J 4 bases; bases outside gene matches: 6. Sequencing was performed on CD4+ or CD8+ T cells sorted from blood, taken in a trial of the OX40 agonist ivuxolimab. The receptor was isolated from an adult with an advanced solid tumor such as melanoma, head and neck, liver or kidney cancer. This chain uses TRBV5-4 with TRBJ2-3; 9 bases map to TRBD1. The CDR3 sequence is CASSSGQGISDTQYF. Written as DNA, the CDR3 is TGTGCCAGCAGCTCGGGACAGGGCATATCAGATACGCAGTATTTT.